This T cell receptor beta chain was recorded in a study of human T cells and chemical hapten exposure. This clonotype was counted only a few times. Antigen: not known. It was the library that attached unique molecular identifiers to individual cDNA molecules. How the authors handled the data: Per-sample TCR counts ranged from about 23,224 to 750,000, median roughly 87,000. Each CDR3 protein gets one entry after TCRdb re-called the 5' RACE reads with MiXCR. The V and J calls here are based on TCRdb, not the publication. The table has about 140,000 distinct CDR3 sequences, roughly 4.1% seen once. Findings and caveats of the study: Sensitizing to DPC left TCRs with a frequency above 1 in 1000 unaltered.

The V end lost 6 bases, the J end lost 8 bases, and 28 bases lay between the germline ends. The CDR3 has 17 amino acids. Someone pulled total RNA out of unfractionated whole blood. The chain has TRBV12-3 or TRBV12-4 and TRBJ1-2; maybe TRBD1 (5 bases). This TCR was recovered from a female donor in good health. The CDR3 is CASSRRMIGRVTEGYTF. The DNA for the CDR3 is TGTGCCAGCAGCCGGAGGATGATAGGCAGGGTTACGGAAGGCTACACCTTC.